This entry lists 21 T cell receptor beta chains sequenced from one sample in a study of quantifying T cell responses using KT2 cells. Study in general: cDNA was made from DNase-treated RNA using alpha and beta constant primers.

An oligo carrying a UMI was ligated to the cDNA 3' end. First-round PCR used 4 to 5 cycles and beta primers RC1.1 and RC1.2 covering TRBC1 and TRBC2. TCRdb ran MiXCR on the UMI-ligation and nested PCR reads and lists one entry per CDR3 protein. In the table there are 42,000 or so distinct CDR3 sequences, about a sixth of which are singletons. The specimen sequenced was PBMCs spiked with cells of the T cell clone KT2. The receptors derive from a human donor.

This clonotype has ten or more counts. The V and J genes are TRBV6-6 and TRBJ1-1; D might be TRBD1 (5 bases). Between the trimmed V and J ends, which lost 5 bases and 4 bases, there was a span of 14 bases. Germline values: CDR1 MNHNY, CDR2 SVGAGI (reference sequence). The CDR3 totals 14 residues. The CDR3 sequence: CASSPRAGSTEAFF. CDR3 nucleotide sequence: TGTGCCAGCAGTCCCAGGGCTGGGTCCACTGAAGCTTTCTTT.

About this clonotype: This may stem from a read error, because a much larger clone lies one nucleotide away. The rearrangement uses TRBV12-3 or TRBV12-4 and TRBJ2-3; 7 bases line up with TRBD2. The CDR3 contains 16 residues. CDR3 loop: CASSPSRTSQADTRYF. The CDR3 region has the DNA TGTGCCAGCAGCCCCTCACGGACTAGTCAGGCAGATACGCGGTATTTT.

This chain links TRBV25-1 with TRBJ1-4; possibly TRBD1 for D (5 bases). This CDR3 has 14 residues. Trimming cost V 6 bases and J 1 base, with 9 bases left between them. The germline V gene has CDR1 MGHDK and CDR2 SYGVNS. The DNA for the CDR3 is TGTGCCAGCAGGCCTCAGGGAACTAATGAAAAACTGTTTTTT. Residues: CASRPQGTNEKLFF.

This clonotype was detected ten times or more. V gene TRBV11-2 combines with J gene TRBJ2-1, with D tentatively TRBD1 (7 bases). In germline, CDR1 is SGHAT, CDR2 FQNNGV. V shed 6 bases and J shed 2 bases, with 14 bases lying between them. CDR3 size: 15 residues. The CDR3 DNA reads as TGTGCCAGCAGGCCCCAGGGGGGACCCTACAATGAGCAGTTCTTC. It encodes CASRPQGGPYNEQFF.

CDR3 nucleotide sequence: TGTGCCAGCAGCTTGGTATTAGAGACCCAGTACTTC. Its translation is CASSLVLETQYF. The chain combines TRBV7-8 with TRBJ2-5; D is undetermined. CDR3 length: 12 residues. Trimming shortened V by 3 bases and J by 4 bases, and 6 bases separated the two germline ends. Germline loops: CDR1 SGHVS, CDR2 FQNEAQ.

This clonotype has a count of ten or more. V gene TRBV7-3 combines with J gene TRBJ2-3, with D possibly matching TRBD1 (5 bases). Looked up from germline, CDR1 is SGHTA and CDR2 is FQGTGA. Deletions cut 4 bases from V and 4 bases from J, with 12 bases between. This CDR3 has 14 residues. The CDR3 here is CASSSLKGSDTQYF. The CDR3 bases are TGTGCCAGCAGCTCCCTAAAGGGGTCAGATACGCAGTATTTT.

The rearrangement links TRBV20-1 to TRBJ2-1; 8 bases map to TRBD1. V trimming: 6 bases; J trimming: 0 bases; junction bases outside the gene matches: 19. The CDR3 totals 19 residues. Germline values: CDR1 DFQATT, CDR2 SNEGSKA (reference sequence). The CDR3 DNA sequence: TGCAGTGCGGAAGGACAGGGTCCATCTTACACAAGCTCCTACAATGAGCAGTTCTTC. It translates to CSAEGQGPSYTSSYNEQFF.

This chain links TRBV19 with TRBJ1-3; D might be TRBD1 (5 bases). Germline CDR1 reads LNHDA; CDR2 reads SQIVND (reference sequence). The V and J ends lost 7 bases and 2 bases respectively, with 12 bases between them. The CDR3 is 14 amino acids. CDR3 DNA sequence: TGTGCCAGTACCTTGGGGCCCGCTGGAAACACCATATATTTT. It translates to CASTLGPAGNTIYF.

V usage is TRBV6-2 or TRBV6-3 and J usage is TRBJ1-6; D is ambiguous. This CDR3 is built from 14 residues. The V end lost 6 bases, the J end lost 6 bases, and 12 bases lay between the germline ends. Germline CDR1 and CDR2: MNHEY and SVGEGT. The CDR3: CASSRPVGNSPLHF. DNA of the CDR3: TGTGCCAGCAGCCGTCCGGTCGGTAATTCACCCCTCCACTTT.

J is TRBJ2-2 and V is TRBV6-5, with 12 bases aligning to TRBD2. Unmatched junction bases numbered 3, after V lost 6 bases and J lost 4 bases. Germline values: CDR1 MNHEY, CDR2 SVGAGI. This CDR3 contains 15 residues. CDR3 sequence (DNA): TGTGCCAGCAGGCGACTAGCGGGAGCCACCGGGGAGCTGTTTTTT. Protein sequence: CASRRLAGATGELFF.

CDR3 nucleotide sequence: TGTGCCAGCAGCTTAAGTTTAAGTAGCAATGAGCAGTTCTTC. It yields the protein CASSLSLSSNEQFF. The chain is built from TRBV7-9 and TRBJ2-1; unclear D gene. Germline CDR1 and CDR2: SEHNR and FQNEAQ (reference sequence). The CDR3 length is 14 residues. V dropped 2 bases and J dropped 6 bases, with 11 bases sitting between them.

A remark on this clonotype: A read error may be the cause here, since a much bigger clone is one base away. This chain connects TRBV2 to TRBJ2-1; no clear D gene. The CDR3 has 8 amino acids. Germline CDR1 SNHLY, CDR2 FYNNEI. CDR3 region: CACSTQFF. Written as DNA, the CDR3 is TGTGCCTGCAGTACCCAATTCTTC.

The gene calls are TRBV7-8 and TRBJ1-4; 7 nucleotides agree with TRBD1. This CDR3 contains 14 residues. Looked up from germline, CDR1 is SGHVS and CDR2 is FQNEAQ. After removal of 3 bases from V and 8 bases from J, the junction contained 6 bases not matched to a gene. CDR3 amino acids: CASSLDRSREKLFF. The DNA for the CDR3 is TGTGCCAGCAGCTTGGACAGGTCCCGAGAAAAACTGTTTTTT. The whole variable domain, remainder taken from reference TRBV7-8 and TRBJ1-4, is GAGVSQSPRYKVAKRGQDVALRCDPISGHVSLFWYQQALGQGPEFLTYFQNEAQLDKSGLPSDRFFAERPEGSVSTLKIQRTQQEDSAVYLCASSLDRSREKLFFGSGTQLSVL.

The J gene is TRBJ1-2, the V gene TRBV2; 8 bases are a match to TRBD1. CDR1 is SNHLY and CDR2 is FYNNEI in the germline V gene. Germline trimming cut 11 bases from V and 6 bases from J; bases unmatched to any gene: 26. The CDR3 spans 18 residues. The CDR3 protein is CAASSGRGQGWYINGYTF. CDR3 coding DNA: TGTGCCGCATCTTCAGGCAGGGGGCAAGGATGGTATATAAATGGCTACACCTTC. The full variable domain, with the rest looked up from reference TRBV2 and TRBJ1-2, is EPEVTQTPSHQVTQMGQEVILRCVPISNHLYFYWYRQILGQKVEFLVSFYNNEISEKSEIFDDQFSVERPDGSNFTLKIRSTKLEDSAMYFCAASSGRGQGWYINGYTFGSGTRLTVV.

The CDR3 loop reads CASSQERDYFSSYNEQFF. CDR3 DNA sequence: TGTGCCAGCAGCCAGGAGCGGGATTATTTCAGCTCCTACAATGAGCAGTTCTTC. The chain is built from TRBV16 and TRBJ2-1; 7 bases match TRBD2. Germline values: CDR1 KGHSY, CDR2 FQNENV. V lost 3 bases and J lost 0; bases outside the gene matches: 11. This CDR3 region has 18 residues.

The chain employs TRBV27 and TRBJ2-6; D is undetermined. Germline values: CDR1 MNHEY, CDR2 SMNVEV (reference sequence). Trimming stripped 3 bases from V and 3 bases from J, with 3 bases between. This CDR3 has 13 residues. The CDR3 region has the DNA TGTGCCAGCAGTTTTAATGGGGCCAACGTCCTGACTTTC. This encodes CASSFNGANVLTF.

This clonotype was seen a handful of times. This chain joins TRBV4-1 and TRBJ1-4; 7 nucleotides agree with TRBD1. With V trimmed by 1 base and J by 13 bases, 12 bases remained unmatched. This CDR3 contains 15 residues. Germline V gene sequence: CDR1 MGHRA, CDR2 YSYEKL. This CDR3 reads CASSQAGTARARLFF. In nucleotides, the CDR3 is TGCGCCAGCAGCCAAGCCGGGACAGCCCGGGCGAGACTGTTTTTT.

This clonotype appeared many times. J is TRBJ2-7 and V is TRBV12-3 or TRBV12-4; perhaps TRBD2 as D (5 bases). Trimming took 1 base from V and 5 from J, leaving 6 bases between them. The CDR3 has 12 amino acids. The CDR3 sequence: CASSLGGDEQYF. CDR3 DNA: TGTGCCAGCAGTTTAGGGGGAGACGAGCAGTACTTC.

The chain employs TRBV6-5 and TRBJ2-2; D could derive from TRBD1 or TRBD2 (5 bases each). Germline V gene sequence: CDR1 MNHEY, CDR2 SVGAGI. Trimming took 6 bases from V and 3 from J, leaving 11 bases between them. This CDR3 spans 14 amino acids. In DNA, the CDR3 is TGTGCCAGCAGGCCGTCGGGGCACACCGGGGAGCTGTTTTTT. Encoded protein: CASRPSGHTGELFF.

The chain links TRBV3-1 to TRBJ2-7; the D is unclear. In germline, CDR1 is LGHDT, CDR2 YNNKEL (reference sequence). This CDR3 is 14 amino acids long. The ends were cut back, 1 base at V and 0 bases at J, with 7 bases in the middle. The CDR3 nucleotides are TGTGCCAGCAGCCAAGGGACGATCTCCTACGAGCAGTACTTC. This translates into CASSQGTISYEQYF.

This sequence joins TRBV20-1 and TRBJ2-5, with D maybe TRBD1 (6 bases). CDR1 DFQATT and CDR2 SNEGSKA come from the germline V gene (reference sequence). The CDR3 consists of 13 residues. Trimming left V 5 bases short and J 2 bases short, with 12 bases between. The CDR3 is CSAYRDIQETQYF. CDR3 DNA sequence: TGCAGTGCTTACAGGGACATACAAGAGACCCAGTACTTC.